This TCR beta chain was captured by sequencing in a study of regulatory and conventional T cells in RAG deficiency. Whole-study findings and limits: Omenn CD25-high CD127-low cells may be activated cells, not true Tregs. Shorter CDR3s in all patient subsets; >90% Treg-Tconv overlap in Omenn. Shannon entropy was markedly lower and Simpson indices higher in RAG-deficient patients than control T-cell subsets.

This CDR3 spans 15 amino acids. The V and J ends lost 5 bases and 0 bases respectively, with 11 bases between them. From germline, CDR1 is SEHNR and CDR2 FQNEAQ (reference sequence). About this clone: What it recognizes is unknown.

Blood CD4+ CD25-low CD127-high conventional T cells supplied the genomic DNA template. Sequencing used immunoSEQ multiplex PCR; TCRdb keeps in-frame clones, though not all of them. The sample lists around 20,000 clones; almost 96% were seen once. These data also formed part of another study, on regulatory T cells. That source reports: Primers: 52 TRBV forward and 13 TRBJ reverse. Patient repertoires had restricted TRB V-J pairs and skewed V and J usage, most in Tregs.

The sequence came from a human donor in good health. Sequenced: CD25- CD4+ T cells sorted from blood. The chain is built from TRBV7-9 and TRBJ1-5; TRBD1 might be the D (5 bases). CDR3 residues: CASSEQGYSNQPQHF. CDR3 nucleotide sequence: TGTGCCAGCAGCGAGCAGGGATATAGCAATCAGCCCCAGCATTTT. Combining the CDR3 with reference TRBV7-9 and TRBJ1-5 gives the whole variable domain DTGVSQNPRHKITKRGQNVTFRCDPISEHNRLYWYRQTLGQGPEFLTYFQNEAQLEKSRLLSDRFSAERPKGSFSTLEIQRTEQGDSAMYLCASSEQGYSNQPQHFGDGTRLSIL.